These 22 T cell receptor beta chains originate from one sample sequenced in a study of blood T cell repertoires in COVID-19. Here immunoSEQ multiplex PCR was the method, and the copy in TCRdb shows in-frame clones only, minus some. The data hold fewer than 350,000 clones, with around 85% observed a single time. Sequences were obtained from peripheral blood. Receptors were obtained from a woman aged 25 to 39 with COVID-19, enrolled during active disease.

V usage is TRBV7-9 and J usage is TRBJ1-2, with D maybe TRBD1 (6 bases). The CDR3 consists of 15 residues. Between the trimmed V and J ends, which lost 1 base and 4 bases, there was a span of 13 bases. The germline V gene has CDR1 SEHNR and CDR2 FQNEAQ (reference sequence). For the CDR3, the DNA is TGTGCCAGCAGCTTAGTTACAGGGACCATCTATGGCTACACCTTC. Its translation: CASSLVTGTIYGYTF.

V gene TRBV28 combines with J gene TRBJ2-5, with D tentatively TRBD1 (6 bases). In germline, CDR1 is MDHEN, CDR2 SYDVKM. There are 14 residues in the CDR3. V lost 2 bases, J lost 6 bases, and 13 bases lay in between. CDR3 in DNA: TGTGCCAGCAGTTTAGGCAGGGGATGGCAGACCCAGTACTTC. Amino acid sequence: CASSLGRGWQTQYF.

The chain recombines TRBV4-1 with TRBJ1-5; no firm D call. The germline V and J ends were trimmed by 4 bases and 5 bases, with 9 bases remaining between them. The germline V gene has CDR1 MGHRA and CDR2 YSYEKL. The CDR3 extends over 13 amino acids. For the CDR3, the DNA is TGCGCCAGCAGCCGGCCGGAGGATCAGCCCCAGCATTTT. The encoded protein is CASSRPEDQPQHF.

This rearrangement joins TRBV28 to TRBJ2-7, with D perhaps matching TRBD1 (6 bases). V dropped 5 bases and J dropped 3 bases, with 20 bases sitting between them. The CDR3 loop spans 16 amino acids. The germline CDR1 and CDR2 sequences are MDHEN and SYDVKM. The CDR3: CASSQNDLGGHYEQYF. Written as DNA, the CDR3 is TGTGCCAGCAGTCAGAACGATTTAGGGGGACACTACGAGCAGTACTTC.

DNA of the CDR3: TGTGCCACCTGGACAGGATCGCAGGGCTACACCTTC. Translating it yields CATWTGSQGYTF. V is TRBV6-5 and J is TRBJ1-2, with 7 bases identical to TRBD1. Losses at the gene ends were 10 bases for V and 8 bases for J; bases not matched to a gene: 10. The V gene's germline CDR1 is MNHEY and CDR2 SVGAGI. CDR3 length: 12 amino acids.

The chain has TRBV19 and TRBJ2-5; 8 bases fit TRBD2. Germline V gene sequence: CDR1 LNHDA, CDR2 SQIVND (reference sequence). V shed 5 bases and J 1 base; nucleotides not matched to a gene: 12. The CDR3 has 17 amino acids. CDR3 in DNA: TGTGCCAGTAGTCCAATAGCGGGGTCCGCACTCCAAGAGACCCAGTACTTC. Protein sequence: CASSPIAGSALQETQYF.

The chain is built from TRBV5-4 and TRBJ1-2; 8 positions agree with TRBD1. Germline values: CDR1 SGHNT, CDR2 YYREEE (reference sequence). The CDR3 runs to 14 residues. V lost 1 base to trimming and J lost 7 bases; unmatched junction nucleotides: 6. CDR3 DNA sequence: TGTGCCAGCAGCTTGATCGGGACAGGATCTGGCTACACCTTC. Its translation is CASSLIGTGSGYTF.

The rearrangement uses TRBV19 and TRBJ1-1; D might be TRBD1 (5 bases). V lost 5 bases, J lost 5 bases, and 15 bases lay in between. The CDR3 spans 14 residues. Per the germline V gene, CDR1 is LNHDA and CDR2 is SQIVND (reference sequence). CDR3 amino acids: CASSHPGGGTEAFF. CDR3 nucleotide sequence: TGTGCCAGTAGTCACCCGGGGGGTGGGACTGAAGCTTTCTTT.

V usage is TRBV27 and J usage is TRBJ2-5; TRBD2 matches 9 bases. Germline CDR1 and CDR2: MNHEY and SMNVEV (reference sequence). Losses at the gene ends were 8 bases for V and 3 bases for J; bases not matched to a gene: 10. This CDR3 has 15 amino acids. CDR3 loop: CASRILLAGEETQYF. As DNA, the CDR3 is TGTGCCAGCCGAATCCTATTAGCGGGGGAAGAGACCCAGTACTTC.

The rearrangement links TRBV27 to TRBJ2-2, with 8 bases identical to TRBD1. Per the germline V gene, CDR1 is MNHEY and CDR2 is SMNVEV (reference sequence). V lost 0 bases and J lost 4; bases outside the gene matches: 7. The CDR3 runs to 17 residues. The CDR3 region is CASSLSRTGISTGELFF. As DNA, the CDR3 is TGTGCCAGCAGTTTATCGAGGACAGGGATTTCCACCGGGGAGCTGTTTTTT.

The chain recombines TRBV5-5 with TRBJ2-7; maybe TRBD1 (6 bases). V was trimmed by 2 bases and J by 0 bases, leaving 12 bases between them. The CDR3 length is 15 residues. Germline lookup yields CDR1 SGHKS and CDR2 YYEKEE (reference sequence). DNA for the CDR3: TGTGCCAGCAGCTTCCTACAGGGTAGCTCCTACGAGCAGTACTTC. Its translation: CASSFLQGSSYEQYF.

This CDR3 is CAISPIAGTGVDEQFF. CDR3 coding DNA: TGTGCCATCAGTCCCATAGCGGGGACTGGGGTGGATGAGCAGTTCTTC. V is TRBV10-3 and J is TRBJ2-1; 8 nucleotides agree with TRBD2. Per the germline V gene, CDR1 is ENHRY and CDR2 is SYGVKD. V shed 5 bases, J shed 8 bases, and the junction held 14 bases outside the gene matches. This CDR3 is built from 16 residues.

This sequence joins TRBV7-2 and TRBJ1-3; no clear D gene. The CDR3 sequence is 17 residues long. Germline loops: CDR1 SGHTA, CDR2 FQGNSA. Trimming removed 2 bases from V and 0 bases from J, with 14 bases in between. The chain's CDR3 is CASSLWAELYSGNTIYF. In nucleotides, the CDR3 is TGTGCCAGCAGCTTATGGGCAGAACTCTACTCTGGAAACACCATATATTTT.

With respect to this clone: Mismatch with germline at one junction end may stem from a read error. This sequence joins TRBV23-1 and TRBJ1-3, with TRBD1 identical over 11 bases. TRBV23-1 is an ORF, and what it does is uncertain. The CDR3 length is 16 residues. The DNA of the CDR3 is TGCGCCAGCCCTAAACAGAACCGGGACAGGGGGTACCTGGAAGATTTT. This translates into CASPKQNRDRGYLEDF.

The chain couples TRBV29-1 to TRBJ2-1, with 12 positions matching TRBD2. Germline V gives CDR1 SQVTM, CDR2 ANQGSEA. With V trimmed by 5 bases and J by 4 bases, 3 bases remained unmatched. CDR3 size: 14 residues. CDR3 DNA sequence: TGCAGCGTTTACGGGACTAGCGGGTACAATGAGCAGTTCTTC. Translated: CSVYGTSGYNEQFF.

The chain uses TRBV28 and TRBJ1-2; 8 nucleotides agree with TRBD1. V was clipped by 6 bases and J by 2 bases; unmatched bases: 8. In germline, CDR1 is MDHEN, CDR2 SYDVKM. CDR3 size: 15 residues. CDR3 bases: TGTGCCAGCAGGACCACAGGGGGGGCCAACTATGGCTACACCTTC. Amino acids: CASRTTGGANYGYTF.

The rearrangement links TRBV7-9 to TRBJ1-6; 7 bases fit TRBD1. The germline gives CDR1 SEHNR, CDR2 FQNEAQ (reference sequence). The CDR3 spans 14 residues. The ends lost 1 base at V and 10 bases at J; junction bases unmatched: 4. The CDR3 bases are TGTGCCAGCAGCTTAGAAGGGGGCTGGTCACCCCTCCACTTT. Translating gives CASSLEGGWSPLHF. The whole variable domain, filled in from reference TRBV7-9 and TRBJ1-6, reads DTGVSQNPRHKITKRGQNVTFRCDPISEHNRLYWYRQTLGQGPEFLTYFQNEAQLEKSRLLSDRFSAERPKGSFSTLEIQRTEQGDSAMYLCASSLEGGWSPLHFGNGTRLTVT.

The chain joins TRBV29-1 to TRBJ2-7; a weak D match, TRBD2 (5 bases). Germline CDR1 reads SQVTM; CDR2 reads ANQGSEA. The CDR3 has 11 residues. V was shortened by 4 bases and J by 4 bases, with 8 bases between the two germline ends. CDR3 DNA: TGCAGCGTTGGTTCGGGGTACGAGCAGTACTTC. Its protein product is CSVGSGYEQYF.

The chain employs TRBV18 and TRBJ1-5, with 7 positions matching TRBD1. CDR1 KGHSH and CDR2 LQKENI come from the germline V gene. This CDR3 region has 14 residues. J gave up 3 bases and V 3 bases, and 2 bases lay outside the gene matches. The CDR3 coding sequence is TGTGCCAGCTCACCGGGACAGAACAATCAGCCCCAGCATTTT. Translating gives CASSPGQNNQPQHF.

The chain uses TRBV2 and TRBJ1-5; a weak D match, TRBD1 (6 bases). CDR1 is SNHLY and CDR2 is FYNNEI in the germline V gene. The CDR3 extends over 14 amino acids. V shed 4 bases and J shed 6 bases, with 13 bases lying between them. In DNA, the CDR3 is TGTGCCAGCAGTGCCTCCCAGGGGATTCAGCCCCAGCATTTT. As protein: CASSASQGIQPQHF.

This clone has just one count. V usage is TRBV14 and J usage is TRBJ1-2; the D is unclear. The germline V gene has CDR1 SGHDN and CDR2 FVKESK. The V end lost 0 bases, the J end lost 4 bases, and 9 bases lay between the germline ends. This CDR3 comprises 14 residues. The DNA for the CDR3 is TGTGCCAGCAGCCAAGACCGACACTCCTATGGCTACACCTTC. It yields the protein CASSQDRHSYGYTF.

This clone was seen only a few times. The chain couples TRBV4-1 to TRBJ1-5; a possible D gene is TRBD1 (5 bases). The germline V gene has CDR1 MGHRA and CDR2 YSYEKL. The CDR3 loop spans 14 amino acids. V was pared by 1 base and J by 5 bases, with 9 bases between. CDR3 sequence (DNA): TGCGCCAGCAGCCAAGTGGGGGGAGATCAGCCCCAGCATTTT. It codes for CASSQVGGDQPQHF.